This paragraph covers one T cell receptor (beta chain) sequence. The antigen is unknown. This specimen belongs to a study of regulatory and conventional T cells in RAG deficiency. Study-level results: Shannon entropy fell and Simpson indices rose in RAG-deficient patients. In Omenn syndrome, Treg and Tconv repertoires overlapped >75%.

Conventional CD4+ T cells were sorted from blood as CD25-low CD127-high cells. This table comes from immunoSEQ multiplex PCR, and its TCRdb copy is limited to in-frame clones, with some not included. The sample contains under 25,000 clones, 95% to 97% of which appear only once. The sample was also linked to a second study, of regulatory T cells. In that study: Primers: 52 TRBV forward and 13 TRBJ reverse. Regulatory T cells showed the strongest V-J pair restriction and V/J gene skewing among patient repertoires.

The sequence was collected from a human donor in good health. Sequenced material: CD25- CD4+ T cells sorted from blood.

CDR3 region: CASSKDRGTEAFF. In DNA, the CDR3 is TGTGCCAGTAGTAAGGACAGGGGAACAGAAGCTTTCTTT. V and J are TRBV19 and TRBJ1-1; 9 nucleotides agree with TRBD1. The ends lost 4 bases at V and 8 bases at J; junction bases unmatched: 5. The CDR3 totals 13 residues. Germline loops: CDR1 LNHDA, CDR2 SQIVND (reference sequence).